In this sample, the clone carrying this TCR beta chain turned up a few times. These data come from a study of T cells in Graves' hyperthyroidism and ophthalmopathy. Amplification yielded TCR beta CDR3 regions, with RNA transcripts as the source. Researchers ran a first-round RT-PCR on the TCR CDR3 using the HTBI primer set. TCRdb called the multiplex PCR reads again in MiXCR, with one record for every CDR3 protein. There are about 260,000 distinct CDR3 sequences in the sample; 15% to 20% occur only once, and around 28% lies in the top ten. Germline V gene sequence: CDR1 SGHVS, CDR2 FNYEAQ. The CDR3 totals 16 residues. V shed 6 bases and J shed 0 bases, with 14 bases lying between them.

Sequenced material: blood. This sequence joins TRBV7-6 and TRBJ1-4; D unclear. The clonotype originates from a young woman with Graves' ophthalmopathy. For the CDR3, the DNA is TGTGCCAGCAGTATCACAGCGGAGTCAACTAATGAAAAACTGTTTTTT. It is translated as CASSITAESTNEKLFF.